These 19 T cell receptor beta chains share one sample of origin, sequenced in a study of T cell changes during pregnancy in multiple sclerosis. Libraries were prepared by immunoSEQ multiplex PCR; TCRdb keeps only in-frame clonotypes and omits some of them. The data contain some 21,000 clones, around 85% of them singletons. The sequenced sample was CD8+ T cells from peripheral blood mononuclear cells, obtained in the first trimester of pregnancy. These receptors were taken from a female donor in good health, enrolled as a control in a pregnancy study.

J is TRBJ1-2 and V is TRBV4-3; D is undetermined. The CDR3 length is 13 residues. Looked up from germline, CDR1 is LGHNA and CDR2 is YSLEER. Trimming removed 1 base at V and 4 bases at J, with 7 bases between. The CDR3 loop reads CASSQVQSYGYTF. DNA for the CDR3: TGCGCCAGCAGCCAAGTTCAATCCTATGGCTACACCTTC.

The gene calls are TRBV28 and TRBJ1-5; a possible D gene is TRBD1 (5 bases). Trimming pared 7 bases from V and 2 bases from J, leaving 15 bases between. Germline CDR1 reads MDHEN; CDR2 reads SYDVKM. There are 15 residues in the CDR3. CDR3 residues: CASTNPGFGNQPQHF. CDR3 sequence (DNA): TGTGCCAGCACCAATCCAGGGTTCGGCAATCAGCCCCAGCATTTT.

The chain couples TRBV9 to TRBJ1-2; TRBD1 might be the D (5 bases). The CDR3 is 14 amino acids. V shed 0 bases and J shed 8 bases, with 14 bases lying between them. CDR1 is SGDLS, CDR2 YYNGEE, per germline. The CDR3, as DNA: TGTGCCAGCAGCGTAGCTACCCAGGGTGGGGGCTACACCTTC. It encodes CASSVATQGGGYTF. Combining the CDR3 with reference TRBV9 and TRBJ1-2 gives the whole variable domain DSGVTQTPKHLITATGQRVTLRCSPRSGDLSVYWYQQSLDQGLQFLIQYYNGEERAKGNILERFSAQQFPDLHSELNLSSLELGDSALYFCASSVATQGGGYTFGSGTRLTVV.

This clone appeared once. The chain uses TRBV6-4 and TRBJ2-2, with no clear D. The CDR3 totals 15 residues. Germline lookup yields CDR1 MRHNA and CDR2 SNTAGT. V was pared by 0 bases and J by 2 bases, with 7 bases between. DNA for the CDR3: TGTGCCAGCAGTGACTCTAACTCAAACACCGGGGAGCTGTTTTTT. Its protein product is CASSDSNSNTGELFF.

The V and J genes are TRBV28 and TRBJ2-6, with D unclear. V shed 6 bases and J shed 0 bases, with 9 bases lying between them. CDR1 is MDHEN and CDR2 is SYDVKM in the germline V gene. This CDR3 spans 15 amino acids. The CDR3 nucleotides read TGTGCCAGCAGCCATGGCAGCTCTGGGGCCAACGTCCTGACTTTC. This encodes CASSHGSSGANVLTF. Variable domain in full (rest from reference TRBV28 and TRBJ2-6): DVKVTQSSRYLVKRTGEKVFLECVQDMDHENMFWYRQDPGLGLRLIYFSYDVKMKEKGDIPEGYSVSREKKERFSLILESASTNQTSMYLCASSHGSSGANVLTFGAGSRLTVL.

This sequence joins TRBV7-2 and TRBJ1-2; 9 bases are shared with TRBD1. Losses at the gene ends were 5 bases for V and 9 bases for J; bases not matched to a gene: 10. CDR1 is SGHTA and CDR2 is FQGNSA in the germline V gene. The CDR3 totals 14 residues. CDR3 sequence (DNA): TGTGCCAGCAGCCCGGACAGGGGTGCTTTTAGCTACACCTTC. This sequence encodes CASSPDRGAFSYTF. Complete variable domain (other parts from reference TRBV7-2 and TRBJ1-2): GAGVSQSPSNKVTEKGKDVELRCDPISGHTALYWYRQSLGQGLEFLIYFQGNSAPDKSGLPSDRFSAERTGGSVSTLTIQRTQQEDSAVYLCASSPDRGAFSYTFGSGTRLTVV.

The rearrangement joins TRBV13 to TRBJ2-5, with a tentative D call TRBD2 (5 bases). The CDR3 has 14 residues. Germline V gives CDR1 PRHDT, CDR2 FYEKMQ (reference sequence). V was cut by 5 bases and J by 5 bases, with 15 bases left in between. CDR3 sequence reads: CASSLSRSGETQYF. The CDR3 coding sequence is TGTGCCAGCAGCCTAAGTAGGTCGGGGGAGACCCAGTACTTC. Using reference TRBV13 and TRBJ2-5 for the parts outside the CDR3, the full variable domain is AAGVIQSPRHLIKEKRETATLKCYPIPRHDTVYWYQQGPGQDPQFLISFYEKMQSDKGSIPDRFSAQQFSDYHSELNMSSLELGDSALYFCASSLSRSGETQYFGPGTRLLVL.

This clone appeared a single time. The J gene is TRBJ1-1, the V gene TRBV6-1; D might be TRBD1 (6 bases). The CDR3 loop spans 16 amino acids. The germline V gene has CDR1 MNHNS and CDR2 SASEGT. V shed 0 bases and J shed 5 bases, with 16 bases lying between them. As DNA, the CDR3 is TGTGCCAGCAGTGAAGCGCCCGACAAGGGGGGGACTGAAGCTTTCTTT. It encodes CASSEAPDKGGTEAFF.

This clone has only a few counts. The V and J genes are TRBV19 and TRBJ1-1; D is unclear. Germline CDR1 is LNHDA and CDR2 is SQIVND (reference sequence). The CDR3 spans 14 residues. With 3 bases removed from V and 4 bases from J, the gap between germline ends came to 12 bases. CDR3 amino acids: CASSIGMEGTEAFF. In DNA, the CDR3 is TGTGCCAGTAGTATCGGGATGGAAGGCACTGAAGCTTTCTTT.

The chain carries TRBV19 and TRBJ2-3; D is perhaps TRBD2 (5 bases). Germline-derived CDR1 and CDR2 are LNHDA and SQIVND (reference sequence). The CDR3 runs to 16 residues. Trimming took off 2 bases at V and 3 bases at J, with 15 bases between the two ends. CDR3 nucleotides: TGTGCCAGTAGTATACCGCCGGGGTCAGGAACAGATACGCAGTATTTT. This codes for CASSIPPGSGTDTQYF.

The sample holds one count of this clone. This rearrangement joins TRBV19 to TRBJ1-1; tentatively, D is TRBD1 (5 bases). The CDR3 sequence is 13 residues long. V was shortened by 5 bases and J by 4 bases, with 11 bases between the two germline ends. The germline gives CDR1 LNHDA, CDR2 SQIVND (reference sequence). CDR3 in amino acids: CASSSWQGTEAFF. In nucleotides, the CDR3 is TGTGCCAGTAGTTCTTGGCAGGGCACTGAAGCTTTCTTT.

This clone was recorded once. The V gene is TRBV6-4, the J gene TRBJ2-6; 7 bases agree with TRBD1. There are 19 residues in the CDR3. Germline V lookup: CDR1 MRHNA, CDR2 SNTAGT. Unmatched junction bases numbered 8, after V lost 0 bases and J lost 0 bases. The CDR3 sequence is CASSDSGAGTASGANVLTF. The CDR3, as DNA: TGTGCCAGCAGTGACTCGGGGGCTGGGACAGCCTCTGGGGCCAACGTCCTGACTTTC.

The chain has TRBV6-1 and TRBJ2-1; TRBD2 aligns across 10 bases. Per the germline V gene, CDR1 is MNHNS and CDR2 is SASEGT. The CDR3 has 14 residues. V was clipped by 1 base and J by 9 bases; unmatched bases: 3. This chain's CDR3 is CASSEGLAGAEQFF. In DNA form, the CDR3 reads TGTGCCAGCAGTGAAGGACTAGCGGGTGCTGAGCAGTTCTTC.

This rearrangement joins TRBV19 to TRBJ1-5; 10 nucleotides line up with TRBD1. From germline, CDR1 is LNHDA and CDR2 SQIVND (reference sequence). V dropped 1 base and J dropped 4; count of bases not matched to a gene: 1. The CDR3 totals 15 residues. The CDR3 spells CASSIGTGGNQPQHF. CDR3 coding DNA: TGTGCCAGTAGTATAGGGACAGGGGGAAATCAGCCCCAGCATTTT.

V is TRBV13 and J is TRBJ2-1; 10 positions agree with TRBD2. Germline CDR1 PRHDT, CDR2 FYEKMQ (reference sequence). This CDR3 comprises 19 residues. The V and J ends lost 1 base and 4 bases, in that order; junction bases with no gene match: 13. As DNA, the CDR3 is TGTGCCAGCAGCTTAGTAGGAACTAGCGGGGTTTGGGATTACAATGAGCAGTTCTTC. Amino acid sequence: CASSLVGTSGVWDYNEQFF.

Relative to its sample, this clone is medium-sized. This chain connects TRBV5-5 to TRBJ1-3, with D hard to call. This CDR3 is 14 amino acids long. Trimming left V 0 bases short and J 0 bases short, with 4 bases between. Germline loops: CDR1 SGHKS, CDR2 YYEKEE (reference sequence). The CDR3 nucleotides are TGTGCCAGCAGCTTGGACGGCTCTGGAAACACCATATATTTT. This sequence encodes CASSLDGSGNTIYF.

The chain links TRBV7-9 to TRBJ2-7, with 11 positions matching TRBD1. The CDR3 covers 17 residues. Germline CDR1 is SEHNR and CDR2 is FQNEAQ (reference sequence). The ends lost 5 bases at V and 3 bases at J; junction bases unmatched: 12. The DNA of the CDR3 is TGTGCCAGCAGCACCTCCGCCGACGGGACAGGGGGCTACGAGCAGTACTTC. Amino acid sequence: CASSTSADGTGGYEQYF.

There are a few counts of this clone. The chain has TRBV6-4 and TRBJ2-3; 10 bases are shared with TRBD2. V lost 6 bases, J lost 4 bases, and 7 bases stayed unmatched. The germline V gene encodes CDR1 MRHNA and CDR2 SNTAGT. This CDR3 region has 15 residues. The CDR3 protein is CASRASAGGSDTQYF. The CDR3 nucleotides read TGTGCCAGCAGGGCCTCAGCGGGGGGGTCAGATACGCAGTATTTT.

The V gene is TRBV7-3, the J gene TRBJ2-3; 7 nucleotides agree with TRBD2. The CDR3 spans 15 residues. CDR1 SGHTA and CDR2 FQGTGA come from the germline V gene. The V gene end was trimmed by 0 bases and the J gene end by 8 bases; junction bases not matched to a gene: 8. In DNA form, the CDR3 reads TGTGCCAGCAGCTTAACTGGCGGGGGAACGGGTACGCAGTATTTT. Translated: CASSLTGGGTGTQYF.